This paragraph reports one T cell receptor (beta chain). This clone's antigen is unknown. A read error may account for a junction end that differs from germline. This specimen belongs to a study of breast tumors, draining lymph nodes, adjacent tissues listed by TCRdb under 2016. As for the study more broadly: In breast cancer patients, the study compared the TCR beta repertoires of tumor, adjacent nontumor tissue and axillary lymph nodes. The study was designed to assess the relationships and possible T-cell exchange between tumor, surrounding tissue and draining lymph node repertoires in human breast cancer. The full study reports these points: Tumor and nontumor tissue repertoires were found to be significantly more similar in luminal-like than in basal-like breast cancer. Tumor T-cell repertoires showed less diversity than lymph node repertoires and more diversity than nontumor tissue repertoires, and tumor T-cell repertoires showed preferential V and J gene usage. The study presented the conclusion that tumor T cells originate in lymph nodes as consistent with a hypothesis, not as something directly demonstrated. The data were considered consistent with most tumor T cells being derived from the lymph node and subsequently expanding within tumor tissue.

The CDR3 sequence holds 11 residues, the cysteine and phenylalanine included. Only the CDR3 portion is preserved as DNA: 33 bases, with reading frame beginning at the first base. From a lookup of the germline V gene (reference sequence), CDR1 and CDR2 are SEHNR and FQNEAQ. Adjacent samples were composed of nontumor breast tissue surrounding the tumor. TCRdb shows the sequencer as Illumina HiSeq 2000. TCR beta chain libraries were generated through multiplex PCR amplification. The amplified TCR beta chain products were analyzed by high-throughput sequencing. TCRdb applied fastp at Q25 and MiXCR to the public reads, then kept only in-frame beta chains. One record per CDR3 amino acid sequence lists the most common genes and DNA. The sample records 20,000 to 25,000 distinct CDR3 sequences, around three fifths of which are singletons. About 19% of the sample comes from the top ten.

The sample was tumor-adjacent breast tissue. Here the chain combines TRBV7-9 and TRBJ1-5; the D gene assignment is ambiguous. The sequence came from a female donor with breast cancer. Some clones in this sample may be carry-over from other donors' samples. The CDR3 sequence is CASSQHPGAVF. DNA sequence: TGTGCCAGCAGCCAACACCCGGGAGCTGTTTTT.